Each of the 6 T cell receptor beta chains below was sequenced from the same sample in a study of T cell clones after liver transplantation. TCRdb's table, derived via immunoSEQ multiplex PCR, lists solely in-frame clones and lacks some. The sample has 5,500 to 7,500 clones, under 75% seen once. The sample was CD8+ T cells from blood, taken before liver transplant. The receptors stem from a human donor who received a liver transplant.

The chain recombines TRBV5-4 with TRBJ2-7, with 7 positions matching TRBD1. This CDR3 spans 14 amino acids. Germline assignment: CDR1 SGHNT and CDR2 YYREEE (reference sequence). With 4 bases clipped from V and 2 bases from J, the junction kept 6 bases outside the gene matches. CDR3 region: CASSPEGAAYEQYF. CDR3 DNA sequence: TGTGCCAGCAGCCCCGAGGGGGCCGCCTACGAGCAGTACTTC.

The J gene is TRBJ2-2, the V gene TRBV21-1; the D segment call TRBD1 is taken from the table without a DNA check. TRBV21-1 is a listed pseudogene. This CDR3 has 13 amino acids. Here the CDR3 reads CATGTENTGELFF. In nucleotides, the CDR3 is TGTGCCACCGGGACAGAAAACACCGGGGAGCTGTTTTTT.

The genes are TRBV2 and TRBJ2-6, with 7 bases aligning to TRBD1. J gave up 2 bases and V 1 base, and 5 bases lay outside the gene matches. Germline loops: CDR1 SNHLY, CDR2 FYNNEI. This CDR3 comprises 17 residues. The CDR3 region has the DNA TGTGCCAGCAGTGAAGACTTAACAGGGGCTGGGGCCAACGTCCTGACTTTC. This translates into CASSEDLTGAGANVLTF.

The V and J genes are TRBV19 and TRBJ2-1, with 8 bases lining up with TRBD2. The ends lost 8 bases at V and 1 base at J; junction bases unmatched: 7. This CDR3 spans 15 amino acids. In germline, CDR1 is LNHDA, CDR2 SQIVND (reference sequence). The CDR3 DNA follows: TGTGCCAGTTGGAGCGGGAGAGGGTCCTACAATGAGCAGTTCTTC. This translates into CASWSGRGSYNEQFF.

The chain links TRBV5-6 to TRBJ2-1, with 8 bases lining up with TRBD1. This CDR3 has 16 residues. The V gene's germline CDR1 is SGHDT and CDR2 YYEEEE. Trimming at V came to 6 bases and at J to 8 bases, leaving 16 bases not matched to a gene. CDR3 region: CASNHITKQGVDEQFF. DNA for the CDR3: TGTGCCAGCAACCATATTACTAAACAGGGGGTGGATGAGCAGTTCTTC.

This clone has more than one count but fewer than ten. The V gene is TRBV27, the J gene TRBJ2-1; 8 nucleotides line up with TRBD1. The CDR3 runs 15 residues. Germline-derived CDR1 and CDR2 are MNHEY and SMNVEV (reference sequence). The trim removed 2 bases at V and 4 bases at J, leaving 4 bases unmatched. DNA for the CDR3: TGTGCCAGCAGTTTAGGGCAGGGGGCGTACAATGAGCAGTTCTTC. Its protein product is CASSLGQGAYNEQFF.